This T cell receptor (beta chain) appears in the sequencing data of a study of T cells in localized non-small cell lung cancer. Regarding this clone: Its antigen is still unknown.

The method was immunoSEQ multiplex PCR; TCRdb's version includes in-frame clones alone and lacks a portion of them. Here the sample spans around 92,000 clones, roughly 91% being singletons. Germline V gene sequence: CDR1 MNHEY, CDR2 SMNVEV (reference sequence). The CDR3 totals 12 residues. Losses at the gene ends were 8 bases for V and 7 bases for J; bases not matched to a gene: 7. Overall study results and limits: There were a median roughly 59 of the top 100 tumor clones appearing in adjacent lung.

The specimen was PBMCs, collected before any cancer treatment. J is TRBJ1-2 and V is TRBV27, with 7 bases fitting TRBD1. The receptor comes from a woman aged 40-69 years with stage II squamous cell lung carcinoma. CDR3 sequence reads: CASGSGGGGYTF. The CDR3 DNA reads TGTGCCAGCGGTTCAGGGGGAGGTGGCTACACCTTC.